This TCR beta chain is from a study of cytomegalovirus exposure and HLA in healthy donors. Notes on this clone: Its antigen is as yet unknown.

This PCR relied on a set of 60 Vbeta primers and 13 Jbeta primers. Only in-frame clones appear in the TCRdb table, and some are missing; sequencing was by immunoSEQ multiplex PCR. The sample lists roughly 150,000 clones; roughly 85% were seen once. The donors were healthy bone marrow donors. Regarding the study as a whole: While the bulk of TCR sequences proved rare, some public TCRs turned up in many donors.

The TCR originated in a man in his thirties or forties in good health and CMV-seronegative. Sample: PBMCs.

The CDR3 DNA is TGTGCCAGCAGCTCCGGGGGGGCAGGGTTTGGCTACACCTTC. Its protein is CASSSGGAGFGYTF. The V call is TRBV5-4, the J call TRBJ1-2; maybe TRBD1 (6 bases). The CDR3 extends over 14 amino acids. Trimming pared 3 bases from V and 7 bases from J, leaving 16 bases between. Germline CDR1 SGHNT, CDR2 YYREEE (reference sequence).